Listed below are T cell receptor beta chains from one sample, sequenced in a study of cytomegalovirus exposure and HLA in healthy donors. Using immunoSEQ multiplex PCR, the repertoire was profiled, and TCRdb retains in-frame clones only, with some absent. Altogether some 130,000 clones are present, 86% being singletons, with the ten largest covering roughly 3%. Specimen: PBMCs. These receptors all stem from a man aged 18 to 29 in good health and CMV-seronegative. Both conserved end residues are part of each CDR3. A D gene is named only where the DNA matches it firmly. Size tells how often a clone was seen (once, few, many) or the class of an expanded clone, and some rows leave it out.

d_call	v_call	clone_size	j_call	cdr3_aa	cdr3_nt
TRBD1	TRBV27	-	TRBJ2-3	CASSLYAGGIDTQYF	TGTGCCAGCAGTTTATACGCAGGGGGCATAGATACGCAGTATTTT
-	TRBV11-2	once	TRBJ2-7	CASSPLKGDYEQYF	TGTGCCAGCAGCCCCCTTAAAGGAGACTACGAGCAGTACTTC
-	TRBV5-5	-	TRBJ1-1	CASSLAPSTEAFF	TGTGCCAGCAGCTTGGCCCCCTCCACTGAAGCTTTCTTT
TRBD1	TRBV6-4	-	TRBJ2-2	CASSQQGGNTGELFF	TGTGCCAGCAGTCAACAGGGGGGGAACACCGGGGAGCTGTTTTTT
TRBD2	TRBV18	-	TRBJ2-1	CASSPPSAGGFDNEQFF	TGTGCCAGCTCACCTCCTTCAGCGGGGGGTTTTGACAATGAGCAGTTCTTC
-	TRBV6-5	few	TRBJ2-2	CAVSWARGTGELFF	TGTGCCGTCAGCTGGGCCCGAGGGACCGGGGAGCTGTTTTTT
-	TRBV7-2	-	TRBJ2-7	CASSPPGEGDYEQYF	TGTGCCAGCAGCCCGCCGGGGGAAGGGGACTACGAGCAGTACTTC
-	TRBV4-2	-	TRBJ1-1	CASSPTSGSLTEAFF	TGTGCCAGCAGCCCTACCTCAGGGTCCCTCACTGAAGCTTTCTTT
-	TRBV30	once	TRBJ1-5	CAWSVTGFGQPQHF	TGTGCCTGGAGTGTCACCGGGTTCGGTCAGCCCCAGCATTTT
-	TRBV7-2	once	TRBJ1-1	CASSSAGGRGEAFF	TGTGCCAGCAGCTCCGCGGGGGGGCGTGGTGAAGCTTTCTTT
TRBD1	TRBV2	-	TRBJ2-7	CASRDRGSYEQYF	TGTGCCAGCCGGGACAGGGGGTCCTACGAGCAGTACTTC
TRBD1	TRBV18	-	TRBJ1-1	CASSSGGAPNTEAFF	TGTGCCAGCTCTTCAGGGGGCGCCCCGAACACTGAAGCTTTCTTT
TRBD1	TRBV7-2	-	TRBJ2-1	CASSSQGARVNEQFF	TGTGCCAGCAGCTCACAGGGGGCGCGGGTTAATGAGCAGTTCTTC
TRBD1	TRBV19	-	TRBJ2-7	CASSSGTGNYEQYF	TGTGCCAGTAGTTCGGGGACAGGGAACTACGAGCAGTACTTC
-	TRBV5-1	-	TRBJ2-3	CASSLVGGAPDTQYF	TGCGCCAGCAGCTTGGTTGGGGGGGCACCTGATACGCAGTATTTT
TRBD1	TRBV14	-	TRBJ1-4	CASSQSPRQGTNEKLFF	TGTGCCAGCAGCCAAAGTCCGCGACAGGGGACTAATGAAAAACTGTTTTTT
TRBD1	TRBV29-1	once	TRBJ2-3	CSTGTGADTQYF	TGCAGCACAGGGACAGGGGCCGATACGCAGTATTTT
-	TRBV30	-	TRBJ2-5	CAWSLQGRLETQYF	TGTGCCTGGAGTCTCCAGGGCAGATTAGAGACCCAGTACTTC
TRBD1	TRBV15	-	TRBJ1-2	CATSKTGAAGGYTF	TGTGCCACCAGCAAAACAGGGGCAGCAGGTGGCTACACCTTC
-	TRBV10-1	few	TRBJ1-5	CASSAGGNQPQHF	TGCGCCAGCAGTGCGGGAGGCAATCAGCCCCAGCATTTT
TRBD1	TRBV5-4	few	TRBJ2-5	CASSQDRKETQYF	TGTGCCAGCAGCCAGGACAGGAAAGAGACCCAGTACTTC
TRBD2	TRBV5-1	-	TRBJ2-3	CASSLRGSGGPPDTQYF	TGCGCCAGCAGCCTGCGTGGTAGCGGGGGGCCCCCAGATACGCAGTATTTT
TRBD2	TRBV10-1	-	TRBJ2-1	CASSAPTSGNEQFF	TGCGCCAGCAGTGCCCCGACTAGCGGTAATGAGCAGTTCTTC